A selection of T cell receptor beta chains follows, all from one sample in a study of cytomegalovirus exposure and HLA in healthy donors. TCRdb keeps only in-frame clones here, not all; method: immunoSEQ multiplex PCR. In the table there are roughly 160,000 clones, roughly 81% of which are singletons. The sequenced sample was PBMCs. These receptors were collected from a man aged 25-40 years in good health and CMV-seropositive. Both conserved end residues are part of each CDR3. The order of the fields is clone size, V gene, D gene, J gene, CDR3 DNA, CDR3 protein. The D gene is left open where the match is weak. Rows may omit the clone size; those that give it use once, few, many or a size class.

abundance: -; v_gene: TRBV4-1; d_gene: TRBD2; j_gene: TRBJ2-3; CDR3nt: TGCGCCAGCAGCCAAGTAAGACTAGCTTTCACAGATACGCAGTATTTT; CDR3aa: CASSQVRLAFTDTQYF
abundance: -; v_gene: TRBV4-3; d_gene: -; j_gene: TRBJ1-5; CDR3nt: TGCGCCAGCAGCCAAGGGGCGGGGAGTAGACAGCCCCAGCATTTT; CDR3aa: CASSQGAGSRQPQHF
abundance: -; v_gene: TRBV5-4; d_gene: TRBD1; j_gene: TRBJ1-1; CDR3nt: TGTGCCAGCAGCCGAAAGGTGGGAAAGGACAGGCCGAACACTGAAGCTTTCTTT; CDR3aa: CASSRKVGKDRPNTEAFF
abundance: -; v_gene: TRBV27; d_gene: TRBD1; j_gene: TRBJ1-1; CDR3nt: TGTGCCAGCAGTTCCCTGGGACAGTTGAACACTGAAGCTTTCTTT; CDR3aa: CASSSLGQLNTEAFF
abundance: -; v_gene: TRBV19; d_gene: -; j_gene: TRBJ1-5; CDR3nt: TGTGCCAGTAGTATTGCGGTATTTAGCAATCAGCCCCAGCATTTT; CDR3aa: CASSIAVFSNQPQHF
abundance: -; v_gene: TRBV30; d_gene: TRBD2; j_gene: TRBJ2-3; CDR3nt: TGTGCCTGGGGTCGGACTAGCCTAGACACAGATACGCAGTATTTT; CDR3aa: CAWGRTSLDTDTQYF
abundance: few; v_gene: TRBV7-9; d_gene: -; j_gene: TRBJ2-5; CDR3nt: TGTGCCAGCAGCTTAGGGCAGGGAAGGTTGGAGACCCAGTACTTC; CDR3aa: CASSLGQGRLETQYF
abundance: -; v_gene: TRBV5-4; d_gene: TRBD1; j_gene: TRBJ1-2; CDR3nt: TGTGCCAGCAGCTTAAACAGGGGTGAGGGCTACACCTTC; CDR3aa: CASSLNRGEGYTF
abundance: -; v_gene: TRBV4-2; d_gene: -; j_gene: TRBJ2-3; CDR3nt: TGTGCCAGCAGAAGGGGAGGTCGAGATACGCAGTATTTT; CDR3aa: CASRRGGRDTQYF
abundance: once; v_gene: TRBV7-9; d_gene: TRBD2; j_gene: TRBJ2-7; CDR3nt: TGTGCCAGCAGCACAATACAGGGGGGACTAGCGGGTTCCTACGAGCAGTACTTC; CDR3aa: CASSTIQGGLAGSYEQYF
abundance: -; v_gene: TRBV7-2; d_gene: TRBD2; j_gene: TRBJ2-5; CDR3nt: TGTGCCAGCAGCTCCGGGACCAGCGGGAGGCCCCAGTACTTC; CDR3aa: CASSSGTSGRPQYF
abundance: -; v_gene: TRBV7-9; d_gene: TRBD2; j_gene: TRBJ2-3; CDR3nt: TGTGCCAGCAGCTTGTCAGCGGGAGTGATCACAGATACGCAGTATTTT; CDR3aa: CASSLSAGVITDTQYF
abundance: -; v_gene: TRBV5-6; d_gene: -; j_gene: TRBJ2-3; CDR3nt: TGTGCCAGCAGCTTACTGGACATCACAGATACGCAGTATTTT; CDR3aa: CASSLLDITDTQYF
abundance: -; v_gene: TRBV7-2; d_gene: TRBD2; j_gene: TRBJ2-3; CDR3nt: TGTGCCAGCAGCCCCTGGACTAGCGCAGATACGCAGTATTTT; CDR3aa: CASSPWTSADTQYF
abundance: -; v_gene: TRBV29-1; d_gene: TRBD1; j_gene: TRBJ1-1; CDR3nt: TGCAGCGTTTACAGGGGGCGGGCTGCTTTCTTT; CDR3aa: CSVYRGRAAFF
abundance: -; v_gene: TRBV7-8; d_gene: -; j_gene: TRBJ1-5; CDR3nt: TGTGCCAGCAGCTTAGCCTACAGGGACCCTCAGCCCCAGCATTTT; CDR3aa: CASSLAYRDPQPQHF
abundance: once; v_gene: TRBV25-1; d_gene: TRBD2; j_gene: TRBJ2-3; CDR3nt: TGTGCCAGCAGTGAAAGGCGCAAGGTAGCGGGAGGAGCAGATACGCAGTATTTT; CDR3aa: CASSERRKVAGGADTQYF
abundance: -; v_gene: TRBV10-3; d_gene: -; j_gene: TRBJ1-2; CDR3nt: TGTGCCATCAGGGAACCGACACCTAACTATGGCTACACCTTC; CDR3aa: CAIREPTPNYGYTF
abundance: -; v_gene: TRBV7-9; d_gene: TRBD2; j_gene: TRBJ2-7; CDR3nt: TGTTCCAGCAGCTTAGCGAGGATAGCGGGAAGGCACGAGCAGTACTTC; CDR3aa: CSSSLARIAGRHEQYF
abundance: -; v_gene: TRBV19; d_gene: -; j_gene: TRBJ2-1; CDR3nt: TGTGCCAGTACCCCGGGGTCCTACAATGAGCAGTTCTTC; CDR3aa: CASTPGSYNEQFF
abundance: few; v_gene: TRBV5-1; d_gene: TRBD1; j_gene: TRBJ1-6; CDR3nt: TGCGCCAGCAGCTTGGCGACAGGGGGAAATTCACCCCTCCACTTT; CDR3aa: CASSLATGGNSPLHF
abundance: once; v_gene: TRBV2; d_gene: -; j_gene: TRBJ2-1; CDR3nt: TGTGCCAGCAGGCCCACAGGGAATCAAAGGGAGCAGTTCTTC; CDR3aa: CASRPTGNQREQFF
abundance: -; v_gene: TRBV4-1; d_gene: TRBD1; j_gene: TRBJ1-1; CDR3nt: TGCGCCAGCAGCCCCCGGGACAGGGACACTGAAGCTTTCTTT; CDR3aa: CASSPRDRDTEAFF
abundance: -; v_gene: TRBV7-6; d_gene: -; j_gene: TRBJ2-1; CDR3nt: TGTGCCAGCAGCCAAACAAGGAGCTCCTACAATGAGCAGTTCTTC; CDR3aa: CASSQTRSSYNEQFF
abundance: -; v_gene: TRBV5-4; d_gene: -; j_gene: TRBJ1-1; CDR3nt: TGTGCCAGCAGGTTGGGATGGAGCACTGAAGCTTTCTTT; CDR3aa: CASRLGWSTEAFF
abundance: -; v_gene: TRBV7-9; d_gene: TRBD2; j_gene: TRBJ2-3; CDR3nt: TGTTCCAGCAGCTTATTAGCGGGAGGGGGTGGCACAGATACGCAGTATTTT; CDR3aa: CSSSLLAGGGGTDTQYF
abundance: -; v_gene: TRBV7-2; d_gene: -; j_gene: TRBJ2-3; CDR3nt: TGTGCCAGCAGCTTAGTGTCGGATACGCAGTATTTT; CDR3aa: CASSLVSDTQYF
abundance: -; v_gene: TRBV7-9; d_gene: -; j_gene: TRBJ2-2; CDR3nt: TGTTCCAGCAGCTTACAGAGGTTCGGCGGGGAGCTGTTTTTT; CDR3aa: CSSSLQRFGGELFF
abundance: -; v_gene: TRBV6-5; d_gene: -; j_gene: TRBJ1-1; CDR3nt: TGTGCCAGCACCCGAGGTCTCACTGAAGCTTTCTTT; CDR3aa: CASTRGLTEAFF
abundance: -; v_gene: TRBV4-2; d_gene: TRBD2; j_gene: TRBJ2-1; CDR3nt: TGTGCCAGCAGCCAAGAGGCGGGAGGGGAGGCCTACAATGAGCAGTTCTTC; CDR3aa: CASSQEAGGEAYNEQFF
abundance: once; v_gene: TRBV6-5; d_gene: TRBD2; j_gene: TRBJ2-7; CDR3nt: TGTGCCAGCAGTTACGCTAGCGGGGGCCCCTACGAGCAGTACTTC; CDR3aa: CASSYASGGPYEQYF
abundance: -; v_gene: TRBV7-9; d_gene: -; j_gene: TRBJ1-1; CDR3nt: TGTGCCAGCAGCTTAGTTAGCACTGAAGCTTTCTTT; CDR3aa: CASSLVSTEAFF
abundance: -; v_gene: TRBV29-1; d_gene: -; j_gene: TRBJ2-1; CDR3nt: TGCAGCGCGACTAGTATTCGCTACAATGAGCAGTTCTTC; CDR3aa: CSATSIRYNEQFF
abundance: -; v_gene: TRBV6-5; d_gene: -; j_gene: TRBJ2-1; CDR3nt: TGTGCCAGCAGTTACAGCCTTCTAGGTAATAAGCAGTTCTTC; CDR3aa: CASSYSLLGNKQFF
abundance: -; v_gene: TRBV27; d_gene: -; j_gene: TRBJ2-3; CDR3nt: TGTGCCAGCAGCCAGACTAGAAGCACAGATACGCAGTATTTT; CDR3aa: CASSQTRSTDTQYF
abundance: -; v_gene: TRBV9; d_gene: -; j_gene: TRBJ2-5; CDR3nt: TGTGCCAGCAGCGTGACAGGTTATGCGGAAGAGACCCAGTACTTC; CDR3aa: CASSVTGYAEETQYF
abundance: once; v_gene: TRBV11-3; d_gene: TRBD2; j_gene: TRBJ2-1; CDR3nt: TGTGCCAGCAGCCAAGGGACTAGCGGGAGCGATGAGCAGTTCTTC; CDR3aa: CASSQGTSGSDEQFF
abundance: -; v_gene: TRBV6-1; d_gene: -; j_gene: TRBJ2-5; CDR3nt: TGTGCCATGGGGGACACCCAAGAGACCCAGTACTTC; CDR3aa: CAMGDTQETQYF
abundance: -; v_gene: TRBV6-5; d_gene: -; j_gene: TRBJ1-1; CDR3nt: TGTGCCAGCAGTTACTCGGGCGTTTTGGCTTTCTTT; CDR3aa: CASSYSGVLAFF
abundance: -; v_gene: TRBV23-1; d_gene: -; j_gene: TRBJ2-7; CDR3nt: TGCGCCAGCAGTCAACCTCCTGGACTGTGGGTCTCCGAGCAGTACTTC; CDR3aa: CASSQPPGLWVSEQYF
abundance: -; v_gene: TRBV29-1; d_gene: -; j_gene: TRBJ1-3; CDR3nt: TGCAGCGTTAGGGACAAAGGAAACACCATATATTTT; CDR3aa: CSVRDKGNTIYF
abundance: -; v_gene: TRBV18; d_gene: -; j_gene: TRBJ2-1; CDR3nt: TGTGCCAGCTCACCACCAGACACGAGCTCCTACAATGAGCAGTTCTTC; CDR3aa: CASSPPDTSSYNEQFF
abundance: -; v_gene: TRBV6-4; d_gene: TRBD2; j_gene: TRBJ2-3; CDR3nt: TGTGCCAGCAGTGAAGGGACTAGCGGGGTGGATACGCAGTATTTT; CDR3aa: CASSEGTSGVDTQYF
abundance: few; v_gene: TRBV5-1; d_gene: TRBD2; j_gene: TRBJ2-5; CDR3nt: TGCGCCAGCAGCCCGAGACTAGCGGCCCAAGAGACCCAGTACTTC; CDR3aa: CASSPRLAAQETQYF
abundance: once; v_gene: TRBV11-1; d_gene: TRBD2; j_gene: TRBJ2-1; CDR3nt: TGTGCCAGCAGCCTATTAGCGGGGGTTAACAATGAGCAGTTCTTC; CDR3aa: CASSLLAGVNNEQFF
abundance: -; v_gene: TRBV19; d_gene: TRBD1; j_gene: TRBJ1-1; CDR3nt: TGTGCCAGTAGTACCGGGACAGGGAACACTGAAGCTTTCTTT; CDR3aa: CASSTGTGNTEAFF
abundance: -; v_gene: TRBV21-1; d_gene: -; j_gene: TRBJ1-1; CDR3nt: TGTGCCAGCAGCAATTGTAGAGGGCAGGAAACTGAAGCTTTCTTT; CDR3aa: CASSNCRGQETEAFF
abundance: once; v_gene: TRBV25-1; d_gene: TRBD1; j_gene: TRBJ2-7; CDR3nt: TGTGCCAGCAGTCCCGGACACCGGGACAGTGTTGAGCAGTACTTC; CDR3aa: CASSPGHRDSVEQYF
abundance: -; v_gene: TRBV5-5; d_gene: TRBD2; j_gene: TRBJ2-1; CDR3nt: TGTGCCAGCAGCAACAGCGGGAGCTCCTACAATGAGCAGTTCTTC; CDR3aa: CASSNSGSSYNEQFF
abundance: -; v_gene: TRBV12-5; d_gene: TRBD1; j_gene: TRBJ1-5; CDR3nt: TGTGCTAGTGGGCAGGGGGATAGCAATCAGCCCCAGCATTTT; CDR3aa: CASGQGDSNQPQHF